This T cell receptor (beta chain) was identified in a study of shared clonotypes between healthy human individuals. In the study overall: CD4 naive and CD4 memory each took three plates per donor, while CD8 naive took two and CD8 memory one.

Terminally differentiated effector memory CD45RA+ cells were left out of the naive CD8 fraction, which was CD45RO-negative and positively selected for CCR7. Donors, healthy HIV-negative adults, lacked recent acute infections or vaccinations. This clone occurred a few times. The same CDR3 is also encoded by other DNA sequences in this sample. The protocol was immunoSEQ multiplex PCR, while the TCRdb copy is restricted to in-frame clones and leaves out a portion. The data hold some 2,100,000 clones, with about 93% observed a single time. The clonotype originates from a man between 18 and 29 years old in good health. Some clones in this sample may be carry-over from other donors' samples. The sample comprised naive CD8+ T cells from PBMCs.

CDR3 in DNA: TGTGCCACCATGAACACTGAAGCTTTCTTT. Protein: CATMNTEAFF. The chain joins TRBV6-1 to TRBJ1-1; no firm D call. V was cut by 10 bases and J by 0 bases, with 3 bases left in between. The germline V gene has CDR1 MNHNS and CDR2 SASEGT. This CDR3 region has 10 residues.